This entry lists 28 T cell receptor beta chains sequenced from one sample in a study of regulatory T cells in long-lasting Graves disease. Stated time point: persistent/refractory GD, antithyroid drugs over 5 years with positive TRAb. Preparation of the TCR library used RNA extracted from PBMCs. Researchers made TCR beta libraries by using iRepertoire HTBI primers and running Arm-PCR on CDR3 regions. TCRdb redid the calling of the multiplex PCR reads with MiXCR, one entry per CDR3 protein. This table holds 360,000 or so distinct CDR3 sequences, approximately 25% found once. The material was peripheral blood mononuclear cells (PBMCs), obtained when the disease was refractory, from a patient treated with antithyroid drugs. The receptor set was obtained from a woman aged 40-49 years with Graves disease.

The table lists this clonotype with many counts. The rearrangement joins TRBV5-5 to TRBJ2-3, with D hard to call. Germline CDR1 SGHKS, CDR2 YYEKEE (reference sequence). CDR3 length: 12 amino acids. V shed 5 bases and J shed 4 bases, with 8 bases lying between them. The CDR3 loop is CASSSGADTQYF. DNA for the CDR3: TGTGCCAGCAGTTCAGGAGCAGATACGCAGTATTTT.

The chain has TRBV5-1 and TRBJ2-2, with TRBD1 matching 7 bases. The CDR3 contains 15 residues. The V and J ends lost 3 bases and 2 bases, in that order; junction bases with no gene match: 4. Germline V gives CDR1 SGHRS, CDR2 YFSETQ. The CDR3 DNA reads as TGCGCCAGCAGCTGGGGGACAGAAAACACCGGGGAGCTGTTTTTT. Protein: CASSWGTENTGELFF.

This clonotype was found many times. V usage is TRBV28 and J usage is TRBJ2-7, with D tentatively TRBD1 (5 bases). CDR3 length: 11 residues. With 9 bases removed from V and 3 bases from J, the gap between germline ends came to 9 bases. Germline loops: CDR1 MDHEN, CDR2 SYDVKM. The CDR3 DNA reads TGTGCCAGTGACAGCTACTACGAGCAGTACTTC. It specifies CASDSYYEQYF.

V is TRBV7-6 and J is TRBJ1-1; weak D call: TRBD1 (5 bases). The CDR3 is 20 amino acids. V was shortened by 4 bases and J by 0 bases, with 27 bases between the two germline ends. The germline gives CDR1 SGHVS, CDR2 FNYEAQ. The CDR3 DNA is TGTGCCAGCAGCTCAATTTTTCACAGGAGGAGGGTAGAAATGAACACTGAAGCTTTCTTT. This translates into CASSSIFHRRRVEMNTEAFF. The variable domain in full, completed from reference TRBV7-6 and TRBJ1-1, reads GAGVSQSPRYKVTKRGQDVALRCDPISGHVSLYWYRQALGQGPEFLTYFNYEAQQDKSGLPNDRFSAERPEGSISTLTIQRTEQRDSAMYRCASSSIFHRRRVEMNTEAFFGQGTRLTVV.

J is TRBJ2-4 and V is TRBV7-3, with a weak D call TRBD1 (5 bases). There are 16 residues in the CDR3. Trimming removed 2 bases at V and 0 bases at J, with 11 bases between. Germline V gene lookup returns CDR1 SGHTA and CDR2 FQGTGA. The CDR3 DNA sequence: TGTGCCAGCAGCTTAGAAGCAACAGGAGCCAAAAACATTCAGTACTTC. It is translated as CASSLEATGAKNIQYF.

This clonotype has at least ten counts. The genes are TRBV2 and TRBJ2-5; TRBD2 is a possible D gene (7 bases). Per germline, CDR1 SNHLY and CDR2 FYNNEI. V lost 7 bases and J 3 bases, leaving 21 bases between the germline ends. The CDR3 is 16 amino acids. CDR3 protein: CASNDLQGGGKETQYF. The CDR3 DNA is TGTGCCAGCAATGACCTACAGGGAGGGGGGAAAGAGACCCAGTACTTC.

This clonotype came up many times. The V gene is TRBV28, the J gene TRBJ1-1; D is undetermined. The CDR3 has 14 amino acids. Germline CDR1 reads MDHEN; CDR2 reads SYDVKM. Trimming took 5 bases from V and 11 from J, leaving 21 bases between them. CDR3 protein: CASSRIKVGPGAFF. The CDR3 coding sequence is TGTGCCAGCAGTCGAATTAAAGTTGGCCCCGGGGCTTTCTTT.

There are many counts of this clonotype. V and J are TRBV5-6 and TRBJ2-7; 9 nucleotides match TRBD1. From germline, CDR1 is SGHDT and CDR2 YYEEEE. CDR3 length: 14 amino acids. V gave up 3 bases and J gave up 7 bases; unmatched junction bases: 8. The CDR3 bases are TGTGCCAGCAGCTACGGGACAGGGAAAAGGGAGCAGTACTTC. It encodes CASSYGTGKREQYF.

This clonotype turned up a few times. This chain links TRBV5-1 with TRBJ1-2; D possibly corresponds to TRBD1 (5 bases). This CDR3 comprises 12 residues. The germline V and J ends were trimmed by 1 base and 6 bases, with 7 bases remaining between them. Germline V gene sequence: CDR1 SGHRS, CDR2 YFSETQ. The CDR3 nucleotides are TGCGCCAGCAGCTTGCCGGGGGATGGCTACACCTTC. Its protein product is CASSLPGDGYTF.

This clonotype came up many times. The chain carries TRBV10-3 and TRBJ2-7; D is perhaps TRBD2 (5 bases). V lost 0 bases, J lost 7 bases, and 16 bases lay in between. The CDR3 consists of 15 residues. From germline, CDR1 is ENHRY and CDR2 SYGVKD. The CDR3 region has the DNA TGTGCCATCAGTGAGTCGAGGGCGGGCTTGGCAGAGCAGTACTTC. Translated: CAISESRAGLAEQYF.

The chain links TRBV30 to TRBJ2-5, with D hard to call. The germline V gene has CDR1 GTSNPN and CDR2 SVGIG (reference sequence). This CDR3 is built from 11 residues. V lost 7 bases, J lost 4 bases, and 10 bases lay in between. As DNA, the CDR3 is TGTGCCTACCCGTTGGGAGAGACCCAGTACTTC. This encodes CAYPLGETQYF.

The gene calls are TRBV10-1 and TRBJ1-2, with D possibly TRBD1 on 5 matching bases. V gave up 2 bases and J gave up 7 bases, with 14 bases separating them. The CDR3 has 14 residues. Germline V gene sequence: CDR1 WNHNN, CDR2 SYGVQD (reference sequence). In DNA, the CDR3 is TGCGCCAGCAGTGAGAACGGGGCTCCGAGTGGCTACACCTTC. It specifies CASSENGAPSGYTF.

This clonotype was seen more than once but under ten times. It may be a read error: a sequence one base away is much more abundant. The V and J genes are TRBV28 and TRBJ1-1; D uncertain. Trimming shortened V by 6 bases and J by 0 bases, and 14 bases separated the two germline ends. The CDR3 is made up of 15 amino acids. CDR1 is MDHEN and CDR2 is SYDVKM in the germline V gene. Written as DNA, the CDR3 is TGTGCCAGCAGCAGATCGACGGATTTGAACACTGAAGCTTTCTTT. The encoded protein is CASSRSTDLNTEAFF. The full variable domain, with the rest looked up from reference TRBV28 and TRBJ1-1, is DVKVTQSSRYLVKRTGEKVFLECVQDMDHENMFWYRQDPGLGLRLIYFSYDVKMKEKGDIPEGYSVSREKKERFSLILESASTNQTSMYLCASSRSTDLNTEAFFGQGTRLTVV.

The rearrangement links TRBV15 to TRBJ2-7; TRBD2 is a possible D gene (6 bases). V shed 5 bases and J shed 5 bases, with 16 bases lying between them. Germline V gene data show CDR1 as LNHNV and CDR2 as YYDKDF (reference sequence). The CDR3 is 14 residues long. CDR3 DNA sequence: TGTGCCACCAGCGCCCGGAGGGGAATCGACGAGCAGTACTTC. Protein: CATSARRGIDEQYF.

This clonotype has a count of ten or more. The J gene is TRBJ2-7, the V gene TRBV7-9; D perhaps matches TRBD2 (5 bases). CDR3 size: 13 residues. V shed 1 base and J shed 3 bases, with 7 bases lying between them. Germline values: CDR1 SEHNR, CDR2 FQNEAQ (reference sequence). The CDR3 protein is CASSLELGYEQYF. CDR3 coding DNA: TGTGCCAGCAGCTTAGAACTAGGCTACGAGCAGTACTTC.

The chain links TRBV25-1 to TRBJ1-6; D is uncertain. The CDR3 has 16 residues. Germline CDR1 and CDR2: MGHDK and SYGVNS. V was trimmed by 2 bases and J by 6 bases, leaving 14 bases between them. The CDR3 DNA reads TGTGCCAGCAGTGAAGCGAGGGTTTTACGTAATTCACCCCTCCACTTT. This codes for CASSEARVLRNSPLHF. Complete variable domain (other parts from reference TRBV25-1 and TRBJ1-6): EADIYQTPRYLVIGTGKKITLECSQTMGHDKMYWYQQDPGMELHLIHYSYGVNSTEKGDLSSESTVSRIRTEHFPLTLESARPSHTSQYLCASSEARVLRNSPLHFGNGTRLTVT.

This clonotype was seen ten or more times. The gene calls are TRBV20-1 and TRBJ2-5; 8 bases agree with TRBD1. Losses at the gene ends were 5 bases for V and 5 bases for J; bases not matched to a gene: 13. The V gene's germline CDR1 is DFQATT and CDR2 SNEGSKA (reference sequence). CDR3 length: 15 residues. DNA of the CDR3: TGCAGTGCTCCTTTCCTGGACAGGGTTGAGGAGACCCAGTACTTC. The encoded protein is CSAPFLDRVEETQYF.

V is TRBV15 and J is TRBJ1-2; D ambiguous. CDR1 is LNHNV, CDR2 YYDKDF, per germline (reference sequence). The CDR3 totals 15 residues. V lost 3 bases and J lost 7, with 18 bases in between. CDR3 amino acids: CATSRDLSGSSGYTF. In DNA, the CDR3 is TGTGCCACCAGCAGGGACCTGTCGGGCAGCTCTGGCTACACCTTC.

This chain joins TRBV28 and TRBJ1-4; the D is unclear. Germline V CDR1 and CDR2: MDHEN, SYDVKM. The ends were cut back, 5 bases at V and 6 bases at J, with 13 bases in the middle. The CDR3 length is 14 residues. In DNA form, the CDR3 reads TGTGCCAGCAGTCCCGGTCCTGGTTATGAAAAACTGTTTTTT. This translates into CASSPGPGYEKLFF.

Ten or more counts support this clonotype. The chain joins TRBV28 to TRBJ2-4; 12 bases agree with TRBD2. V shed 5 bases, J shed 3 bases, and the junction held 14 bases outside the gene matches. The V gene's germline CDR1 is MDHEN and CDR2 SYDVKM. This CDR3 spans 19 amino acids. DNA of the CDR3: TGTGCCAGCAGTCCCTCGGCTAGCGGGAGGGCTGGTATCAAAAACATTCAGTACTTC. Amino acids: CASSPSASGRAGIKNIQYF.

In this sample, this clonotype turned up a few times. V is TRBV9 and J is TRBJ1-1; 7 positions agree with TRBD1. The CDR3 contains 17 residues. In germline, CDR1 is SGDLS, CDR2 YYNGEE. V dropped 0 bases and J dropped 2; count of bases not matched to a gene: 10. CDR3 bases: TGTGCCAGCAGCGTAGCTCGGGGGACAGCGGGAAACACTGAAGCTTTCTTT. Its translation is CASSVARGTAGNTEAFF.

V and J are TRBV6-9 and TRBJ2-7; D is unclear. The germline V gene encodes CDR1 MNHGY and CDR2 SVAAGI. The CDR3 is 16 amino acids. V was cut by 4 bases and J by 0 bases, with 16 bases left in between. The chain's CDR3 is CASSSSRSSYSYEQYF. In nucleotides, the CDR3 is TGTGCCAGCAGTTCCTCCCGTAGCTCATACTCCTACGAGCAGTACTTC.

J is TRBJ2-7 and V is TRBV6-1; TRBD2 might be the D (6 bases). With 6 bases removed from V and 2 bases from J, the gap between germline ends came to 17 bases. The CDR3 extends over 15 amino acids. Germline V gene sequence: CDR1 MNHNS, CDR2 SASEGT. CDR3 region: CASSPVLATAYEQYF. The DNA of the CDR3 is TGTGCCAGCAGCCCGGTTCTAGCGACGGCCTACGAGCAGTACTTC.

This clonotype has just a few counts. The chain employs TRBV28 and TRBJ2-3; D gene uncertain. Germline loops: CDR1 MDHEN, CDR2 SYDVKM. Trimming removed 6 bases at V and 2 bases at J, with 6 bases between. This CDR3 is built from 12 residues. The CDR3 sequence is CASRGDTDTQYF. The CDR3 nucleotides are TGTGCCAGCAGGGGCGACACAGATACGCAGTATTTT.

This clonotype was seen ten or more times. The chain couples TRBV29-1 to TRBJ2-7; the D gene is possibly TRBD2 (6 bases). This CDR3 comprises 13 residues. V was cut by 6 bases and J by 2 bases, with 14 bases left in between. Per germline, CDR1 SQVTM and CDR2 ANQGSEA. The CDR3 sequence is CSVARSGAYEQYF. CDR3 DNA: TGCAGCGTCGCCCGGTCGGGAGCCTACGAGCAGTACTTC.

On this clonotype itself: At one end the junction does not follow the germline gene, possibly because of a read error. The gene calls are TRBV5-1 and TRBJ1-1, with 7 nucleotides matching TRBD1. The germline CDR1 and CDR2 sequences are SGHRS and YFSETQ. The CDR3 loop spans 13 amino acids. The CDR3 DNA sequence: TGCGCCAGTAGCTTGCGGGAGGGGGCCGAAGCTTTCTTT. It translates to CASSLREGAEAFF.

This clonotype has at least ten counts. The chain has TRBV6-5 and TRBJ1-5; a possible D gene is TRBD1 (5 bases). The germline V gene encodes CDR1 MNHEY and CDR2 SVGAGI. The CDR3 contains 16 residues. Trimming stripped 0 bases from V and 1 base from J, with 10 bases between. The CDR3 nucleotides read TGTGCCAGCAGTTACTCGGGGCCGGGCAGCAATCAGCCCCAGCATTTT. It codes for CASSYSGPGSNQPQHF.

The chain links TRBV30 to TRBJ2-5; a possible D gene is TRBD1 (5 bases). The V gene lost 4 bases and the J gene lost 2 bases, with 20 bases spanning the gap. This CDR3 has 16 residues. Germline V gene lookup returns CDR1 GTSNPN and CDR2 SVGIG (reference sequence). CDR3: CAWIPRGRGRQETQYF. The CDR3 DNA reads TGTGCCTGGATCCCCCGAGGAAGGGGTAGGCAAGAGACCCAGTACTTC. The full variable domain, in which reference TRBV30 and TRBJ2-5 provide the parts outside the CDR3, is SQTIHQWPATLVQPVGSPLSLECTVEGTSNPNLYWYRQAAGRGLQLLFYSVGIGQISSEVPQNLSASRPQDRQFILSSKKLLLSDSGFYLCAWIPRGRGRQETQYFGPGTRLLVL.